This TCR beta chain was obtained from a study of blood T cell repertoires in COVID-19. Turning to the study itself: Spain, Italy and the United States supplied samples that represented acute and convalescent COVID-19.

Trimming shortened V by 8 bases and J by 0 bases, and 16 bases separated the two germline ends. The CDR3 loop spans 15 amino acids. The V gene's germline CDR1 is LGHNA and CDR2 YNFKEQ. Only in-frame clones appear in the TCRdb table, and some are missing; sequencing was by immunoSEQ multiplex PCR. The sample shows 350,000 to 400,000 clones, more than 70% of them seen only once. The V and J genes are TRBV4-2 and TRBJ1-1; TRBD1 might be the D (6 bases). The source material was peripheral blood. The sequence came from a young woman with COVID-19, enrolled during active disease. CDR3 protein: CASAPAAGVNTEAFF. CDR3 coding DNA: TGTGCCAGCGCCCCAGCGGCAGGGGTGAACACTGAAGCTTTCTTT.